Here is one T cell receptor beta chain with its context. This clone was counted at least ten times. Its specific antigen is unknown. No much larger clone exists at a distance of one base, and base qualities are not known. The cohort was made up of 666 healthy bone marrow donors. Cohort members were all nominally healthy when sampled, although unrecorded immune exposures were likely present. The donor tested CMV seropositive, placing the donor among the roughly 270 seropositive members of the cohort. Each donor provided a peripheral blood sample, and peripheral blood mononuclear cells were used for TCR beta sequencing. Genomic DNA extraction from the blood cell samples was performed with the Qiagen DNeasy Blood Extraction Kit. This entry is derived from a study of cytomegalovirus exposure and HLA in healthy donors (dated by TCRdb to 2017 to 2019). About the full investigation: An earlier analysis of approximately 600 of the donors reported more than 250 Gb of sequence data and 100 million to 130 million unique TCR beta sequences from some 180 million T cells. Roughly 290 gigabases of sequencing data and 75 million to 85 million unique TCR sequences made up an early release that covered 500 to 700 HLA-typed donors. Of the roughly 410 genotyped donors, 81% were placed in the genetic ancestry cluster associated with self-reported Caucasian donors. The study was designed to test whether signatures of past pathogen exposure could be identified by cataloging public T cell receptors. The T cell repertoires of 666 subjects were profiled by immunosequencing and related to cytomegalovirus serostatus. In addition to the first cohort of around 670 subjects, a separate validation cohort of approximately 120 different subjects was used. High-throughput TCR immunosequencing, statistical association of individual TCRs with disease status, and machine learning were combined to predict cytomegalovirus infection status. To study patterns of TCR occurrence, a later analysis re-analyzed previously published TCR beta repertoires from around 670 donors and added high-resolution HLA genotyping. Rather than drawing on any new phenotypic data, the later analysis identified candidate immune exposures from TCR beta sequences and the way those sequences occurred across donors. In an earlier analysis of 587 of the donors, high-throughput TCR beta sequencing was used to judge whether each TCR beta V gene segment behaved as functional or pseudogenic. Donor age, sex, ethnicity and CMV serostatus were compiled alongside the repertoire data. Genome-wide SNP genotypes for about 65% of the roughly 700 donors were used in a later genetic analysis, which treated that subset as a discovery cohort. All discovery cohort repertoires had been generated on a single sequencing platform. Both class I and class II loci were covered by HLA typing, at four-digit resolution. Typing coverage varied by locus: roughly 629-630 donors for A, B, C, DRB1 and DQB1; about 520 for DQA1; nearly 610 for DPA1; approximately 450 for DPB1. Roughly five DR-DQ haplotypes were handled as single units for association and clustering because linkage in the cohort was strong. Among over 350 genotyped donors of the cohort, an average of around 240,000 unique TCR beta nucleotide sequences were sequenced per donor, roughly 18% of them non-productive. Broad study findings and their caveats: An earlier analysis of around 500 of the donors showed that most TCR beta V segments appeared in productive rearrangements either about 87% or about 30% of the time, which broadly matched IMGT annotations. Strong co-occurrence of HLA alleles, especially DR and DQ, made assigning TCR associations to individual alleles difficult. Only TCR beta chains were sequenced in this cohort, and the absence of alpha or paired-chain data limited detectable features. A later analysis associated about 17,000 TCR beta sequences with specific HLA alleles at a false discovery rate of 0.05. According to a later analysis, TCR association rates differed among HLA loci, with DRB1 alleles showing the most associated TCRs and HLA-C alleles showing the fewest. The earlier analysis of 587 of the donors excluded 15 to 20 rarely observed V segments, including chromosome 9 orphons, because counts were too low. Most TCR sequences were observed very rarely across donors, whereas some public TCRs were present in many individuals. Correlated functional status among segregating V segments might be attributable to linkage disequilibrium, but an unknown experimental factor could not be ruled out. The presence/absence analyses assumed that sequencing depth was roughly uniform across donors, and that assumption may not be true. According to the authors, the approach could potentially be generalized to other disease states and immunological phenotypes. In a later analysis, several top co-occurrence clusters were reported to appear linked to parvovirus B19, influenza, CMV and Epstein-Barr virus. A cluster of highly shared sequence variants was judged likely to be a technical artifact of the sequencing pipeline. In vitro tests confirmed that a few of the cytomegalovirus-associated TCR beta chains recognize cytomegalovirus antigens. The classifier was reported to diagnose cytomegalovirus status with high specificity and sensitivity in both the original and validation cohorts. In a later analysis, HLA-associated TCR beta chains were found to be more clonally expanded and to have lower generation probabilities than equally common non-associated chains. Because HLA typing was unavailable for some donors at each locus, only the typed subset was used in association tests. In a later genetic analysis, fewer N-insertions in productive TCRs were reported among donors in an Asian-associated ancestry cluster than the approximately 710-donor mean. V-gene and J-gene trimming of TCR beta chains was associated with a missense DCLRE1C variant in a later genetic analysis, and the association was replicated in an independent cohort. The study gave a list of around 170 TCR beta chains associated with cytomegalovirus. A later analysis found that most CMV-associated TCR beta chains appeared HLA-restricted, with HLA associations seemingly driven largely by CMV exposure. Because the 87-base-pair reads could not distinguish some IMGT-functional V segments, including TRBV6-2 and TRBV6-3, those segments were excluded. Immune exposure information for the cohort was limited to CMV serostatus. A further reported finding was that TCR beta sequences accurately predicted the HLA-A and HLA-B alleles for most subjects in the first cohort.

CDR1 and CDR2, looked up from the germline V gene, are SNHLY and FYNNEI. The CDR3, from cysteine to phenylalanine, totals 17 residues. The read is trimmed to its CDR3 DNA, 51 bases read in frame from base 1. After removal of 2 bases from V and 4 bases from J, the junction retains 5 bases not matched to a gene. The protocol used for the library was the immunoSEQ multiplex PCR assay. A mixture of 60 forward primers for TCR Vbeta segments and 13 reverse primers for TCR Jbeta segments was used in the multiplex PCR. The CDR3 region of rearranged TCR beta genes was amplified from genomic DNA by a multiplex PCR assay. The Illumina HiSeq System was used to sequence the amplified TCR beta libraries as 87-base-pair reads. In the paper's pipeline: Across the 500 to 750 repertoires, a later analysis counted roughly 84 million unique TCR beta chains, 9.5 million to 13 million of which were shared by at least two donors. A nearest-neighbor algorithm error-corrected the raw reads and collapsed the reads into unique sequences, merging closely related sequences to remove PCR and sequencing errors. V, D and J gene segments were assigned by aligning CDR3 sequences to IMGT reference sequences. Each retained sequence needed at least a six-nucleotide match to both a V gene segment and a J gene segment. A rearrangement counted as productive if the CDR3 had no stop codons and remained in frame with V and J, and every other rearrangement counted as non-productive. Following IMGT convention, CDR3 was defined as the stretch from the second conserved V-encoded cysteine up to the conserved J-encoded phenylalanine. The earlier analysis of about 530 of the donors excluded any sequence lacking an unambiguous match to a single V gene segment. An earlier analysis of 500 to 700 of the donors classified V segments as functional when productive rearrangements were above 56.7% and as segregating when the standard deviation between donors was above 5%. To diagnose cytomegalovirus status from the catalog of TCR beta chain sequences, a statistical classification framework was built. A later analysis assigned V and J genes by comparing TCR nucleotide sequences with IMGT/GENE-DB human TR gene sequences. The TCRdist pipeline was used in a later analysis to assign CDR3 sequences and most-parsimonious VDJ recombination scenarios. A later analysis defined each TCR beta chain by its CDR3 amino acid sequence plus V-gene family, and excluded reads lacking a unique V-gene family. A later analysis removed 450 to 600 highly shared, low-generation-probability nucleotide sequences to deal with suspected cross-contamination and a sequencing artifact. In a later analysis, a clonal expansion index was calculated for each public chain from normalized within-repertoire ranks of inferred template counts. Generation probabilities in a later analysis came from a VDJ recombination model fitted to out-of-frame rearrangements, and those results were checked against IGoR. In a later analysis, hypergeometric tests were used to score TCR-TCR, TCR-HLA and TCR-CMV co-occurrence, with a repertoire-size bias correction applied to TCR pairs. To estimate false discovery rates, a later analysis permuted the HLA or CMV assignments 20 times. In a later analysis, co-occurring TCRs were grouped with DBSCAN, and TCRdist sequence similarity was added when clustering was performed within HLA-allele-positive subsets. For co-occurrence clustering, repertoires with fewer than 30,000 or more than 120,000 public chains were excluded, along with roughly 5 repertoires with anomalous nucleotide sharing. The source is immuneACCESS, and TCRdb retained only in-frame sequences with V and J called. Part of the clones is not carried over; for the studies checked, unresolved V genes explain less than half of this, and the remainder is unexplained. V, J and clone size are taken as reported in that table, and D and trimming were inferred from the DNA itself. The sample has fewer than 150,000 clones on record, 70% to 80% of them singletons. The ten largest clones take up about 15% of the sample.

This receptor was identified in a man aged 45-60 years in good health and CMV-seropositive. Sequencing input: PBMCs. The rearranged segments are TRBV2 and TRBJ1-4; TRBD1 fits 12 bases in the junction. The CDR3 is CASSELGTGGNNEKLFF. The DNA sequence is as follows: TGTGCCAGCAGTGAATTAGGGACAGGGGGCAATAATGAAAAACTGTTTTTT.